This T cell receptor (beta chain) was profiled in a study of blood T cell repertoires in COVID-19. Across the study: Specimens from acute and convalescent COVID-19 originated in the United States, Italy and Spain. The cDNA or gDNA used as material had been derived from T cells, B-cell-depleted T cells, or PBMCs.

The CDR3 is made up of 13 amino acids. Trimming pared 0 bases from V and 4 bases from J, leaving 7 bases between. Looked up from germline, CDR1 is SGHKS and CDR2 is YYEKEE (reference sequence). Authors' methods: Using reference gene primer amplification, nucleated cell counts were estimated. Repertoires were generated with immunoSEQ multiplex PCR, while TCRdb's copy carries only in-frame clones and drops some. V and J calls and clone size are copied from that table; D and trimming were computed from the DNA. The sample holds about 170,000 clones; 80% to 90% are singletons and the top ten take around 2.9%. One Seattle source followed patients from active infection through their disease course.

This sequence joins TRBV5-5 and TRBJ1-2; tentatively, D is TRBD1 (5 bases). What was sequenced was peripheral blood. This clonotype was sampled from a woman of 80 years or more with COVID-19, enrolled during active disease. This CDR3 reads CASSLVQGYGYTF. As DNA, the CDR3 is TGTGCCAGCAGCTTGGTCCAGGGCTATGGCTACACCTTC.